Described below is a single T cell receptor (beta chain) sequence and its context. The data originate from a study of shared clonotypes between healthy human individuals. CDR3 length: 16 residues. With 2 bases clipped from V and 6 bases from J, the junction kept 7 bases outside the gene matches. Germline V gene data show CDR1 as MNHEY and CDR2 as SMNVEV (reference sequence). Clones were sequenced by immunoSEQ multiplex PCR, and TCRdb holds only the in-frame ones, with some missing. Altogether under 1,100,000 clones are present, 75% to 85% being singletons, with the ten largest covering more than 0.55%.

The sequencing input was memory CD4+ T cells from PBMCs. This sample's subset: CD45RA-negative fraction. The receptor's source is a man between 18 and 29 years old in good health. Some clones in this sample may be carry-over from other donors' samples. V usage is TRBV27 and J usage is TRBJ2-2; TRBD1 matches 9 bases. CDR3: CASSLKGQGRSGELFF. CDR3 bases: TGTGCCAGCAGTTTAAAGGGACAGGGACGATCCGGGGAGCTGTTTTTT.